Shown below are 32 T cell receptor beta chains from a single sample sequenced in a study of spatial heterogeneity in lung cancer. Study findings and constraints: How many expanded intratumoral alpha and beta TCRs were present tracked the tumor mutation count, which was a count of nonsynonymous mutations.

Time point specified: sample taken at primary tumor resection. Their target antigens are unknown. Via MiXCR, TCRdb re-called the 5' RACE reads, giving one row per CDR3 protein. The sample lists 3,000 to 4,000 distinct CDR3 sequences, 5.9% occurring once. The specimen comprised lung tumor tissue, sampled at surgery. These receptors came from a male donor with early-stage non-small cell lung cancer.

By frequency in the sample, this clonotype is medium-sized (0.01 to 0.1%). The chain employs TRBV12-5 and TRBJ2-1; 12 bases map to TRBD2. The CDR3 loop spans 16 amino acids. The ends lost 1 base at V and 9 bases at J; junction bases unmatched: 7. Germline V gene data show CDR1 as LGHNT and CDR2 as FRNRAP. The CDR3 sequence is CASGLARTSGIVEQFF. DNA for the CDR3: TGTGCTAGTGGTTTGGCGAGGACTAGCGGGATAGTTGAGCAGTTCTTC. Full variable domain (missing parts from reference TRBV12-5 and TRBJ2-1): DARVTQTPRHKVTEMGQEVTMRCQPILGHNTVFWYRQTMMQGLELLAYFRNRAPLDDSGMPKDRFSAEMPDATLATLKIQPSEPRDSAVYFCASGLARTSGIVEQFFGPGTRLTVL.

The table lists this clonotype with many counts. The V gene is TRBV29-1, the J gene TRBJ1-1; D perhaps matches TRBD1 (5 bases). The CDR3 has 15 residues. V lost 2 bases to trimming and J lost 1 base, with 14 bases between them. Looked up from germline, CDR1 is SQVTM and CDR2 is ANQGSEA. The CDR3 DNA reads as TGCAGCGTTGAAACTGAGACAGAACCGAACACTGAAGCTTTCTTT. It translates to CSVETETEPNTEAFF.

In its sample, this clonotype was seen many times. This chain connects TRBV12-3 or TRBV12-4 to TRBJ2-7; 13 bases are shared with TRBD2. The CDR3 sequence is 14 residues long. After removal of 6 bases from V and 4 bases from J, the junction contained 3 bases not matched to a gene. The CDR3 reads CASSTSGRGYEQYF. For the CDR3, the DNA is TGTGCCAGCAGCACTAGCGGGAGGGGGTACGAGCAGTACTTC.

By share, this clonotype counts as medium-sized (0.01 to 0.1%). CDR3 region: CASSLFGGVAGTQYF. In DNA form, the CDR3 reads TGTGCCAGCAGTTTATTCGGCGGGGTGGCAGGTACGCAGTATTTT. The chain joins TRBV27 to TRBJ2-3; possible D gene TRBD2, 6 bases. The length of the CDR3 is 15 residues. The ends were cut back, 1 base at V and 8 bases at J, with 16 bases in the middle. The germline V gene encodes CDR1 MNHEY and CDR2 SMNVEV (reference sequence).

This clonotype was detected ten times or more. The CDR3 DNA follows: TGTGCCAGCAGCAGGTCCTCGACCGGGGCTTACGAGCAGTACTTC. Translation: CASSRSSTGAYEQYF. The chain carries TRBV9 and TRBJ2-7; D may be TRBD1 or TRBD2 (5 bases each). Germline V gene lookup returns CDR1 SGDLS and CDR2 YYNGEE. This CDR3 spans 15 amino acids. V lost 4 bases and J lost 4, with 18 bases in between.

In its sample, this clonotype was seen many times. The chain has TRBV6-2 or TRBV6-3 and TRBJ2-1, with TRBD2 matching over 14 bases. Trimming at V came to 0 bases and at J to 7 bases, leaving 2 bases not matched to a gene. The CDR3 runs 16 residues. The germline V gene has CDR1 MNHEY and CDR2 SVGEGT. As DNA, the CDR3 is TGTGCCAGCAGTTACTCGGGGACTAGCGGGAGAAATGAGCAGTTCTTC. Amino acid sequence: CASSYSGTSGRNEQFF.

By share of the sample, this clonotype is medium-sized. The chain recombines TRBV5-4 with TRBJ2-2, with 15 bases matching TRBD2. The CDR3 totals 17 residues. Trimming at V came to 5 bases and at J to 5 bases, leaving 7 bases not matched to a gene. Germline loops: CDR1 SGHNT, CDR2 YYREEE (reference sequence). The CDR3 sequence: CASSRTSGGASTGELFF. The CDR3 DNA reads TGTGCCAGCAGTCGGACTAGCGGGGGGGCCAGTACCGGGGAGCTGTTTTTT.

Sample share makes this clonotype medium-sized. The chain carries TRBV5-4 and TRBJ2-1, with 7 nucleotides matching TRBD1. Germline lookup yields CDR1 SGHNT and CDR2 YYREEE (reference sequence). The J segment lost 10 bases and the V segment lost 9 bases, leaving 19 bases of the junction unmatched. The CDR3 covers 15 residues. This chain's CDR3 is CATVRSQGVRQEQFF. DNA for the CDR3: TGTGCCACCGTAAGGAGTCAGGGGGTCCGGCAAGAGCAGTTCTTC.

Relative to its sample, this clonotype is medium-sized. V and J are TRBV6-6 and TRBJ2-1, with TRBD1 matching 11 bases. Trimming removed 4 bases from V and 7 bases from J; junction bases left unmatched: 9. Germline-derived CDR1 and CDR2 are MNHNY and SVGAGI (reference sequence). This CDR3 contains 16 residues. In nucleotides, the CDR3 is TGTGCCAGCAGTTCCTTCAGGGACAGGGGGGGAAATGAGCAGTTCTTC. This codes for CASSSFRDRGGNEQFF.

This clonotype ranks as large (0.1 to 1%). The chain uses TRBV5-4 and TRBJ2-2; D is possibly TRBD2 (5 bases). Trimming cost V 0 bases and J 4 bases, with 10 bases left between them. CDR1 is SGHNT, CDR2 YYREEE, per germline (reference sequence). The CDR3 is made up of 15 amino acids. The CDR3 DNA reads as TGTGCCAGCAGCTTGGGAGGAAGCGGCACCGGGGAGCTGTTTTTT. Amino acids: CASSLGGSGTGELFF.

This clonotype is termed medium-sized. The chain joins TRBV20-1 to TRBJ2-4, with TRBD1 matching over 7 bases. Trimming removed 6 bases from V and 4 bases from J; junction bases left unmatched: 9. Germline V CDR1 and CDR2: DFQATT, SNEGSKA (reference sequence). The CDR3 totals 14 residues. The CDR3 protein is CSAPNAGGKNIQYF. The DNA for the CDR3 is TGCAGTGCACCAAACGCAGGGGGAAAAAACATTCAGTACTTC.

This clonotype ranks as medium-sized. The chain uses TRBV20-1 and TRBJ2-3; TRBD2 matches at 11 bases. CDR1 and CDR2 (germline): DFQATT, SNEGSKA (reference sequence). The trim removed 0 bases at V and 10 bases at J, leaving 6 bases unmatched. CDR3 size: 14 residues. The CDR3 loop is CSARETSGNSPQYF. DNA for the CDR3: TGCAGTGCTAGAGAGACTAGCGGGAACTCCCCGCAGTATTTT.

This clonotype is medium-sized (0.01 to 0.1%). The DNA for the CDR3 is TGTGCCAGCAGCATTAGACAGGGGGGGACTGAAGCTTTCTTT. It yields the protein CASSIRQGGTEAFF. V gene TRBV7-2 combines with J gene TRBJ1-1; 9 nucleotides match TRBD1. Trimming cost V 5 bases and J 5 bases; bases outside gene matches: 6. Germline V CDR1 and CDR2: SGHTA, FQGNSA. The CDR3 is 14 residues long.

By share of the sample, this clonotype is medium-sized (0.01 to 0.1%). The chain recombines TRBV5-5 with TRBJ2-4; D assignment may be TRBD1 or TRBD2 (6 bases each). V was pared by 4 bases and J by 5 bases, with 10 bases between. The CDR3 is made up of 13 amino acids. CDR1 is SGHKS, CDR2 YYEKEE, per germline (reference sequence). In nucleotides, the CDR3 is TGTGCCAGCAGCCCGGGGGCGGAAAACATTCAGTACTTC. Protein: CASSPGAENIQYF.

By share, this clonotype counts as medium-sized. The V gene is TRBV25-1, the J gene TRBJ1-6; tentative D call: TRBD1 (5 bases). The CDR3 has 13 residues. CDR1 is MGHDK and CDR2 is SYGVNS in the germline V gene. Trimming removed 4 bases from V and 7 bases from J, with 8 bases in between. CDR3 region: CASSGQTNSPLHF. The CDR3 coding sequence is TGTGCCAGCAGTGGACAGACAAATTCACCCCTCCACTTT.

This clonotype counts as medium-sized. V gene TRBV12-3 or TRBV12-4 combines with J gene TRBJ2-1, with D hard to call. V was trimmed by 6 bases and J by 7 bases, leaving 13 bases between them. The CDR3 runs to 13 residues. The CDR3 loop is CASSLGLGNEQFF. CDR3 coding DNA: TGTGCCAGCAGCCTGGGCTTAGGTAATGAGCAGTTCTTC.

This clonotype was seen repeatedly, ten times or more. The chain is built from TRBV5-5 and TRBJ2-3; D is perhaps TRBD1 or TRBD2 (5 bases each). Germline V gene sequence: CDR1 SGHKS, CDR2 YYEKEE (reference sequence). Trimming shortened V by 0 bases and J by 5 bases, and 16 bases separated the two germline ends. CDR3 size: 16 residues. In nucleotides, the CDR3 is TGTGCCAGCAGCTTGGCCCGGGACCTGCGAGGAGATACGCAGTATTTT. Translation gives CASSLARDLRGDTQYF.

This clonotype counts as medium-sized. The chain links TRBV19 to TRBJ2-7; D possibly corresponds to TRBD1 (6 bases). Trimming shortened V by 4 bases and J by 5 bases, and 9 bases separated the two germline ends. The germline CDR1 and CDR2 sequences are LNHDA and SQIVND (reference sequence). This CDR3 comprises 12 residues. The CDR3 coding sequence is TGTGCCAGTAGTAGACAGGAGGACGAGCAGTACTTC. It encodes CASSRQEDEQYF.

By share of the sample, this clonotype is medium-sized. CDR3 sequence: CSARAPGQSTDTQYF. The CDR3 coding sequence is TGCAGTGCTAGAGCCCCGGGGCAAAGCACAGATACGCAGTATTTT. This chain links TRBV20-1 with TRBJ2-3; D may match TRBD1 or TRBD2 (5 bases each). This CDR3 has 15 amino acids. V lost 1 base to trimming and J lost 0 bases, with 11 bases between them. Germline V gene lookup returns CDR1 DFQATT and CDR2 SNEGSKA (reference sequence).

This clonotype is medium-sized within its sample. The chain carries TRBV12-5 and TRBJ2-2; a weak D match, TRBD1 (6 bases). From germline, CDR1 is LGHNT and CDR2 FRNRAP. With 3 bases removed from V and 6 bases from J, the gap between germline ends came to 8 bases. The CDR3 covers 13 residues. The CDR3 is CASGFQGPGELFF. CDR3 coding DNA: TGTGCTAGTGGTTTCCAGGGGCCCGGGGAGCTGTTTTTT.

This clonotype is labeled as large. This chain uses TRBV5-4 with TRBJ2-1; 14 positions match TRBD2. The V segment lost 2 bases and the J segment 7 bases; nucleotides outside the gene matches: 5. The germline gives CDR1 SGHNT, CDR2 YYREEE (reference sequence). This CDR3 region has 16 residues. CDR3 nucleotide sequence: TGTGCCAGCAGCTTAGGACTAGCGGGGGGTCTTAATGAGCAGTTCTTC. It codes for CASSLGLAGGLNEQFF.

This clonotype is categorized as medium-sized. The V and J genes are TRBV20-1 and TRBJ1-5; 7 bases align to TRBD1. J was trimmed by 0 bases and V by 3 bases; bases with no gene match: 5. Germline V gene lookup returns CDR1 DFQATT and CDR2 SNEGSKA (reference sequence). This CDR3 contains 15 residues. The CDR3 loop reads CSARPGQYSNQPQHF. Written as DNA, the CDR3 is TGCAGTGCTAGGCCGGGACAGTATAGCAATCAGCCCCAGCATTTT.

This clonotype is labeled large (0.1 to 1%). V gene TRBV7-9 combines with J gene TRBJ2-3, with D uncertain. The V end was cut by 5 bases, the J end by 5 bases, with 8 bases between. This CDR3 comprises 12 residues. CDR1 is SEHNR, CDR2 FQNEAQ, per germline (reference sequence). The CDR3 sequence: CASSTQRDTQYF. As DNA, the CDR3 is TGTGCCAGCAGCACACAGCGAGATACGCAGTATTTT.

The chain uses TRBV29-1 and TRBJ2-2; D not certain. V gave up 4 bases and J gave up 1 base, with 1 base separating them. This CDR3 has 11 amino acids. The germline V gene has CDR1 SQVTM and CDR2 ANQGSEA. The CDR3 DNA reads TGCAGCGTTGGGAACACCGGGGAGCTGTTTTTT. This codes for CSVGNTGELFF.

This clonotype is medium-sized by share. The junction shows a germline mismatch at one end, possibly a read error. The rearrangement links TRBV7-7 to TRBJ2-1; D gene unclear. Germline CDR1 SSHAT, CDR2 FNYEAQ (reference sequence). CDR3 length: 16 amino acids. The CDR3 bases are TGTGCTAGCAGCTTAGGATCCGCAGGTGGAGACAATGAGCAGTTCTTC. Translating it yields CASSLGSAGGDNEQFF. The whole variable domain, filled in from reference TRBV7-7 and TRBJ2-1, reads GAGVSQSPRYKVTKRGQDVTLRCDPISSHATLYWYQQALGQGPEFLTYFNYEAQPDKSGLPSDRFSAERPEGSISTLTIQRTEQRDSAMYRCASSLGSAGGDNEQFFGPGTRLTVL.

By proportion, this clonotype is medium-sized (0.01 to 0.1%). V and J are TRBV6-5 and TRBJ1-2, with D maybe TRBD1 (6 bases). CDR3 length: 13 amino acids. The V gene's germline CDR1 is MNHEY and CDR2 SVGAGI. V was shortened by 5 bases and J by 1 base, with 8 bases between the two germline ends. The DNA of the CDR3 is TGTGCCAGCAGTGGACAGAATAACTATGGCTACACCTTC. Protein: CASSGQNNYGYTF.

This clonotype was detected ten times or more. This chain joins TRBV20-1 and TRBJ2-7; D is possibly TRBD1 (6 bases). From germline, CDR1 is DFQATT and CDR2 SNEGSKA (reference sequence). Trimming stripped 1 base from V and 0 bases from J, with 10 bases between. The CDR3 is 14 amino acids. CDR3 sequence reads: CSARGTDLSYEQYF. CDR3 nucleotide sequence: TGCAGTGCTAGAGGGACAGACCTCTCCTACGAGCAGTACTTC.

This clonotype occurred once. The J gene is TRBJ1-5, the V gene TRBV12-3 or TRBV12-4; 8 bases fit TRBD1. V was pared by 5 bases and J by 5 bases, with 14 bases of the junction left unmatched. CDR3 size: 17 residues. The CDR3 loop is CASSRARGTGGDQPQHF. The CDR3 DNA follows: TGTGCCAGCAGTCGTGCGCGAGGGACAGGTGGGGATCAGCCCCAGCATTTT.

This clonotype counts as medium-sized. This chain links TRBV7-6 with TRBJ2-2; 11 nucleotides agree with TRBD2. The CDR3 covers 14 residues. Germline CDR1 SGHVS, CDR2 FNYEAQ. The V segment lost 9 bases and the J segment 7 bases; nucleotides outside the gene matches: 7. The CDR3 DNA reads as TGTGCCAGTTCCGGGACTAGCGGCGGCGGGGAGCTGTTTTTT. Protein product: CASSGTSGGGELFF.

This clonotype is medium-sized within its sample. One end of the junction is discordant with germline, which a read error may explain. This chain uses TRBV7-7 with TRBJ2-2, with 8 positions matching TRBD1. CDR1 SSHAT and CDR2 FNYEAQ come from the germline V gene (reference sequence). The CDR3 sequence is 17 residues long. Here the CDR3 DNA reads TGTGCTAGCAGCTTAAACCCCACGTTACAGGGGGCCGGGGAGCTGTTTTTT. As protein: CASSLNPTLQGAGELFF. Full variable domain (remainder filled in from reference TRBV7-7 and TRBJ2-2): GAGVSQSPRYKVTKRGQDVTLRCDPISSHATLYWYQQALGQGPEFLTYFNYEAQPDKSGLPSDRFSAERPEGSISTLTIQRTEQRDSAMYRCASSLNPTLQGAGELFFGEGSRLTVL.

This clonotype has ten or more counts. The CDR3: CASSLTGMDTEAFF. The CDR3 nucleotides are TGCGCCAGCAGCTTGACAGGGATGGACACTGAAGCTTTCTTT. The rearrangement uses TRBV5-1 and TRBJ1-1, with D maybe TRBD1 (6 bases). Germline V gene lookup returns CDR1 SGHRS and CDR2 YFSETQ. Trimming stripped 1 base from V and 3 bases from J, with 10 bases between. This CDR3 has 14 amino acids.

This clonotype is medium-sized within its sample. At one boundary the junction diverges from the germline segment, which might be a read error. The chain recombines TRBV29-1 with TRBJ2-7; 9 nucleotides align to TRBD1. Germline-derived CDR1 and CDR2 are SQVTM and ANQGSEA. The CDR3 is made up of 14 amino acids. CDR3 amino acids: CSALRDRASHEQYF. The CDR3 nucleotides are TGCAGCGCCCTCCGGGACAGGGCCTCCCACGAGCAGTACTTC.